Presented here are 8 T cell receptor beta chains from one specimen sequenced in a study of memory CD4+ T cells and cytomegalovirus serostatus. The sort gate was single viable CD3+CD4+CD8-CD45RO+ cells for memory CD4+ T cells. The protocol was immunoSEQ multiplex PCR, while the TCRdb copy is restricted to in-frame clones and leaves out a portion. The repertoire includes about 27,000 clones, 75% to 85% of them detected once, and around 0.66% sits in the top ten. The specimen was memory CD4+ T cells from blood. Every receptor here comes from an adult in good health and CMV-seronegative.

This CDR3 reads CASSLGSSTDTQYF. The CDR3 region has the DNA TGCGCCAGCAGCCTTGGGTCGAGCACAGATACGCAGTATTTT. The chain joins TRBV5-1 to TRBJ2-3, with no clear D. The CDR3 sequence is 14 residues long. Germline V gene lookup returns CDR1 SGHRS and CDR2 YFSETQ. V shed 4 bases and J shed 0 bases, with 9 bases lying between them.

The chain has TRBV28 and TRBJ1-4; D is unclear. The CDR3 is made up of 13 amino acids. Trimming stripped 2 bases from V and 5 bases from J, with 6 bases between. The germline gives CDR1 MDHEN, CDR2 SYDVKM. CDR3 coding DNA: TGTGCCAGCAGTTTACAGCACAATGAAAAACTGTTTTTT. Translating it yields CASSLQHNEKLFF.

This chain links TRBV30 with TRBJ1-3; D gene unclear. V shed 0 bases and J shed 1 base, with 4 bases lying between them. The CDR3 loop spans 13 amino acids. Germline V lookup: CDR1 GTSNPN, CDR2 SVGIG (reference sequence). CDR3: CAWSVASGNTIYF. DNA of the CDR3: TGTGCCTGGAGTGTGGCATCTGGAAACACCATATATTTT.

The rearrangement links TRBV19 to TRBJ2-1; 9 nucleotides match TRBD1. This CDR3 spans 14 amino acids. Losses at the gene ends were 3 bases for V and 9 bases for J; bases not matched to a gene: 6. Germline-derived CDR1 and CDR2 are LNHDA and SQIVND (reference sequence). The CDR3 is CASSISGDRAEQFF. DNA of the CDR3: TGTGCCAGTAGTATCAGTGGGGACAGGGCTGAGCAGTTCTTC.

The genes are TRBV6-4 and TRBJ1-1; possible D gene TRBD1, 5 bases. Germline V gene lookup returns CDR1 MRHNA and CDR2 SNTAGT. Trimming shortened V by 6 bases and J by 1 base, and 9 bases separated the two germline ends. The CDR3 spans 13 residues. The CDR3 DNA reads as TGTGCCAGCAGCAGGGTTGCGAACACTGAAGCTTTCTTT. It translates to CASSRVANTEAFF.

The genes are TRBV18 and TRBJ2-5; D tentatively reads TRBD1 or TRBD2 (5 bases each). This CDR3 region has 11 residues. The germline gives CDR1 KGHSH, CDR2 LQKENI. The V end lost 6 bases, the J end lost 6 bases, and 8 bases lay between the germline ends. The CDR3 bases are TGTGCCAGCTCCCAGGGACAGACCCAGTACTTC. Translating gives CASSQGQTQYF.

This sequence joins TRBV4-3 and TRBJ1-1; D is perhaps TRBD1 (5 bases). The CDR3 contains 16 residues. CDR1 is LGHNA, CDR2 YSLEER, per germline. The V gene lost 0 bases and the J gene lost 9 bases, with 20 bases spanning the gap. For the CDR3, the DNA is TGCGCCAGCAGCCAAGAGGCATATCAGGGTAAGGTTCAAGCTTTCTTT. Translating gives CASSQEAYQGKVQAFF.

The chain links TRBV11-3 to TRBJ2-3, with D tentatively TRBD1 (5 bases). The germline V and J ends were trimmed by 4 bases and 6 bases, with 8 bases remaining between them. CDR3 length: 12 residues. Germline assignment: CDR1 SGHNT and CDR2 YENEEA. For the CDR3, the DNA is TGTGCCAGCAGCTCCGACAGCGATACGCAGTATTTT. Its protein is CASSSDSDTQYF.